This T cell receptor beta chain was captured in a study of T-cell reconstitution after alpha-beta-depleted transplantation in children (TCRdb year 2016). General notes on the study: The study quantitatively tracked T-cell immune reconstitution after TCRalphabeta/CD19-depleted allogeneic hematopoietic cell transplantation in children using TCR repertoire profiling.

Trimming at the junction amounts to 5 bases on V and 4 bases on J, and the germline ends lie 14 bases apart. The CDR3 measures 15 amino acids from cysteine to phenylalanine. Of all the DNA, just the CDR3 is kept, 45 bases in frame from base 1. Libraries were constructed by PCR. TCRdb lists the instrument as Illumina HiSeq 2500. TCR library preparation used molecular barcoding, with unique molecular identifiers applied to normalize quantification of the TCRbeta repertoire. Clones were called with MiXCR by TCRdb after fastp trimmed the public reads at Q25, and only in-frame beta chains were retained. CDR3 protein duplicates are merged, each entry listing the most common genes and DNA. The sample has 190,000 or so distinct CDR3 sequences on record, about 14% of them singletons. The top ten hold less than 15% of the sample. With regard to this clonotype: The antigen this receptor binds is unknown. The record has no base qualities; no much larger clone is one base away.

The specimen comprised PBMCs from the stem cell graft donor, sampled from the stem cell graft. The sequence came from a human donor who donated a stem cell graft to a child with acute lymphoblastic leukemia. The chain is made from TRBV12-3 or TRBV12-4 and TRBJ2-2, with the D call perhaps TRBD1 or TRBD2, each one matching 6 bases. The CDR3 reads CASSPGAAGTGELFF. The DNA reads TGTGCCAGCAGTCCGGGGGCGGCGGGCACCGGGGAGCTGTTTTTT.